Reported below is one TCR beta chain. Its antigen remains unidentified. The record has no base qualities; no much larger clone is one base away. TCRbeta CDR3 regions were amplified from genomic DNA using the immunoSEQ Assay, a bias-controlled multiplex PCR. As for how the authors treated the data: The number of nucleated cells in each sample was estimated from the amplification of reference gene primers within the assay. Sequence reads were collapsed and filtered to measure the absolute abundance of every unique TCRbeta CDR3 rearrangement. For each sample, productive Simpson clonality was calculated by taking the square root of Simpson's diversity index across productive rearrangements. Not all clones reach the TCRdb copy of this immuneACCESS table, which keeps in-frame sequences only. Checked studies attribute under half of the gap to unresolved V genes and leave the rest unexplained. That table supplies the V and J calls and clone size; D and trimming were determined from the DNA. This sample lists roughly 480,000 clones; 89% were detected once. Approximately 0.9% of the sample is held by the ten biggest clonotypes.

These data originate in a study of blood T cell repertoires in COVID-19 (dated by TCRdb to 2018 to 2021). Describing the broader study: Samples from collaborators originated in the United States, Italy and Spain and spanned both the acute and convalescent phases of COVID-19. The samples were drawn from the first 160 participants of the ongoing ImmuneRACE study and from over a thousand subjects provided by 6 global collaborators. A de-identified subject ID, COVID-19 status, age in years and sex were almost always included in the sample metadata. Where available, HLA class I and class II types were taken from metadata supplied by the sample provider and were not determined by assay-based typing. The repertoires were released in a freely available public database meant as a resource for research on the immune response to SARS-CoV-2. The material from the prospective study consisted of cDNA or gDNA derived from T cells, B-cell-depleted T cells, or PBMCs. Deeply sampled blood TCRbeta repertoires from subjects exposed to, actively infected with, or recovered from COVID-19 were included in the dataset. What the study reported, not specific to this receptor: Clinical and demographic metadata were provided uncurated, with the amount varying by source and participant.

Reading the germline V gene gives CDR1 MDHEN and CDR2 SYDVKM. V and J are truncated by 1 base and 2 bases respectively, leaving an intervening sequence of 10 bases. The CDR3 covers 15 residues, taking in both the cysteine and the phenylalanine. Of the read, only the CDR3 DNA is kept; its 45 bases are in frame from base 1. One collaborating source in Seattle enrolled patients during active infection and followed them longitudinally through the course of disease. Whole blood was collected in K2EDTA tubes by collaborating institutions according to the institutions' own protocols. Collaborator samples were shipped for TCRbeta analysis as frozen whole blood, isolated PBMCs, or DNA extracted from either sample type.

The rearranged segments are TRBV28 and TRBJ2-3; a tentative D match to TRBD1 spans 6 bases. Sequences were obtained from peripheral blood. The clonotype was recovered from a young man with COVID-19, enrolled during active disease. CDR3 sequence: CASSLSRGHTDTQYF. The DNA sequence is TGTGCCAGCAGTTTATCCAGGGGACACACAGATACGCAGTATTTT.